Listed here are 30 T cell receptor beta chains from one sample, sequenced in a study of T cell responses to AZD1222 COVID-19 vaccine. TCRdb keeps only in-frame clones here, not all; method: immunoSEQ multiplex PCR. The data hold some 120,000 clones, with around 89% observed a single time. Sequences were derived from peripheral blood, sampled on day 0 of MenACWY control vaccination. The source is an adult in good health.

The CDR3, as DNA: TGTGCCAGCAGCCAAGATTGGAGGGAGAACACTGAAGCTTTCTTT. It yields the protein CASSQDWRENTEAFF. V usage is TRBV3-1 (or the pseudogene TRBV3-2) and J usage is TRBJ1-1; D remains ambiguous. The V end was cut by 0 bases, the J end by 1 base, with 9 bases between. CDR1 is LGHDT and CDR2 is YNNKEL in the germline V gene (reference sequence). The CDR3 loop spans 15 amino acids.

The chain links TRBV7-2 to TRBJ2-5, with D uncertain. CDR1 SGHTA and CDR2 FQGNSA come from the germline V gene. CDR3 length equals 13 residues. With 2 bases removed from V and 3 bases from J, the gap between germline ends came to 7 bases. The CDR3 here is CASSLPGEETQYF. As DNA, the CDR3 is TGTGCCAGCAGCTTACCGGGTGAAGAGACCCAGTACTTC.

The count of this clone is one. V usage is TRBV18 and J usage is TRBJ1-2; D not resolved. Looked up from germline, CDR1 is KGHSH and CDR2 is LQKENI. The CDR3 has 17 residues. Trimming pared 5 bases from V and 4 bases from J, leaving 23 bases between. The CDR3 nucleotides read TGTGCCAGCTCAGCTGAGGGCCGTAGTTCCGGAGTCTATGGCTACACCTTC. Amino acids: CASSAEGRSSGVYGYTF.

This clone was observed a handful of times. The CDR3 nucleotides are TGTGCCAGCAGCTACGAGGCTAACACTGAAGCTTTCTTT. Translation gives CASSYEANTEAFF. This rearrangement joins TRBV6-6 to TRBJ1-1; D call uncertain. Trimming took off 6 bases at V and 2 bases at J, with 10 bases between the two ends. Per the germline V gene, CDR1 is MNHNY and CDR2 is SVGAGI (reference sequence). CDR3 size: 13 residues.

The chain carries TRBV24-1 and TRBJ1-2; D is unclear. The V and J ends lost 4 bases and 4 bases respectively, with 12 bases between them. The germline V gene has CDR1 KGHDR and CDR2 SFDVKD. The CDR3 is made up of 14 amino acids. The CDR3 DNA is TGTGCCACCAGTGACCGACACCCACCCTATGGCTACACCTTC. Its protein product is CATSDRHPPYGYTF.

The chain uses TRBV5-1 and TRBJ1-2; no reliable D call. Germline CDR1 is SGHRS and CDR2 is YFSETQ. V was trimmed by 0 bases and J by 0 bases, leaving 6 bases between them. The CDR3 has 14 residues. The CDR3: CASSLDNPNYGYTF. The CDR3 region has the DNA TGCGCCAGCAGCTTGGACAATCCTAACTATGGCTACACCTTC.

V is TRBV5-4 and J is TRBJ1-6; 9 bases match TRBD1. This CDR3 region has 15 residues. Losses at the gene ends were 5 bases for V and 7 bases for J; bases not matched to a gene: 7. Germline-derived CDR1 and CDR2 are SGHNT and YYREEE (reference sequence). For the CDR3, the DNA is TGTGCCAGCAGGGAGGGACAGGGCCCAAATTCACCCCTCCACTTT. Protein product: CASREGQGPNSPLHF.

The chain employs TRBV10-3 and TRBJ1-2; 7 bases match TRBD1. The CDR3 runs to 14 residues. V lost 6 bases to trimming and J lost 4 bases; unmatched junction nucleotides: 8. Germline V gene sequence: CDR1 ENHRY, CDR2 SYGVKD. The CDR3 coding sequence is TGTGCCATCAGGCGTGAGGGGGCGGTCTATGGCTACACCTTC. It translates to CAIRREGAVYGYTF.

The CDR3 spells CASSVDVGPSSGNTIYF. The CDR3 nucleotides read TGTGCCAGCAGCGTAGATGTGGGCCCAAGCTCTGGAAACACCATATATTTT. The chain couples TRBV9 to TRBJ1-3; no definite D call. V was cut by 0 bases and J by 0 bases, with 13 bases left in between. The CDR3 sequence is 17 residues long. CDR1 and CDR2 from the germline V gene are SGDLS and YYNGEE.

The chain carries TRBV11-3 and TRBJ2-1; D unclear. From germline, CDR1 is SGHNT and CDR2 YENEEA. The CDR3 sequence is 15 residues long. With 0 bases removed from V and 8 bases from J, the gap between germline ends came to 14 bases. For the CDR3, the DNA is TGTGCCAGCAGCTTAGATGGTAACTCGCTCGATGAGCAGTTCTTC. This sequence encodes CASSLDGNSLDEQFF.

This chain uses TRBV6-5 with TRBJ1-5; tentative D call: TRBD1 (5 bases). V was clipped by 6 bases and J by 5 bases, with 11 bases between them. The CDR3 has 13 residues. The V gene's germline CDR1 is MNHEY and CDR2 SVGAGI. The CDR3 is CASSDRADQPQHF. CDR3 coding DNA: TGTGCCAGCAGCGACAGAGCAGATCAGCCCCAGCATTTT.

The genes are TRBV27 and TRBJ2-3; no definite D call. V was trimmed by 4 bases and J by 0 bases, leaving 5 bases between them. CDR1 and CDR2 (germline): MNHEY, SMNVEV (reference sequence). There are 13 residues in the CDR3. The CDR3 region is CASSYGSTDTQYF. As DNA, the CDR3 is TGTGCCAGCAGTTACGGGAGCACAGATACGCAGTATTTT.

This rearrangement joins TRBV3-1 (or the pseudogene TRBV3-2) to TRBJ2-2; a weak D match, TRBD2 (5 bases). The CDR3 is made up of 18 amino acids. Looked up from germline, CDR1 is LGHDT and CDR2 is YNNKEL (reference sequence). Between the trimmed V and J ends, which lost 2 bases and 3 bases, there was a span of 19 bases. For the CDR3, the DNA is TGTGCCAGCAGCCAAAAACAACTCCAGCGGATATACACCGGGGAGCTGTTTTTT. Its protein product is CASSQKQLQRIYTGELFF.

As DNA, the CDR3 is TGTGCCAGCAGCCCCGGTAGCGGGAGCCTAGATACGCAGTATTTT. Its protein is CASSPGSGSLDTQYF. This chain links TRBV11-1 with TRBJ2-3, with TRBD2 matching over 9 bases. Trimming at V came to 5 bases and at J to 5 bases, leaving 8 bases not matched to a gene. The CDR3 spans 15 residues. The germline V gene encodes CDR1 SGHAT and CDR2 FQDESV (reference sequence).

Points on this clone: This same CDR3 is encoded by further DNA sequences in the sample. The chain employs TRBV19 and TRBJ2-7, with no clear D. Trimming stripped 3 bases from V and 4 bases from J, with 10 bases between. The CDR3 is 13 amino acids. CDR1 LNHDA and CDR2 SQIVND come from the germline V gene (reference sequence). The CDR3 sequence: CASSIDRYYEQYF. CDR3 nucleotide sequence: TGTGCCAGTAGTATCGACCGATATTACGAGCAGTACTTC.

The V gene is TRBV7-2, the J gene TRBJ2-3, with D tentatively TRBD1 (6 bases). The CDR3 runs 16 residues. V lost 5 bases and J 0 bases, leaving 15 bases between the germline ends. In germline, CDR1 is SGHTA, CDR2 FQGNSA. CDR3 loop: CASSPPGQGSTDTQYF. Written as DNA, the CDR3 is TGTGCCAGCAGCCCCCCGGGGCAGGGGAGCACAGATACGCAGTATTTT.

This chain's CDR3 is CASSPLGLAGVYEQYF. DNA of the CDR3: TGTGCCAGCAGTCCCCTTGGGCTAGCGGGTGTCTACGAGCAGTACTTC. This sequence joins TRBV28 and TRBJ2-7; 8 bases fit TRBD2. V was clipped by 5 bases and J by 3 bases; unmatched bases: 12. The CDR3 covers 16 residues. The germline V gene has CDR1 MDHEN and CDR2 SYDVKM.

The V call is TRBV7-3, the J call TRBJ1-6; D ambiguous. Germline V gene lookup returns CDR1 SGHTA and CDR2 FQGTGA. This CDR3 comprises 14 residues. Trimming took 9 bases from V and 6 from J, leaving 15 bases between them. The CDR3 is CARYNGPTNSPLHF. The DNA of the CDR3 is TGTGCCAGGTATAATGGACCGACTAATTCACCCCTCCACTTT.

The V call is TRBV6-4, the J call TRBJ2-2; D is undetermined. The germline gives CDR1 MRHNA, CDR2 SNTAGT. This CDR3 contains 14 residues. The V and J ends lost 2 bases and 1 base respectively, with 5 bases between them. CDR3 loop: CASSDRLNTGELFF. In DNA form, the CDR3 reads TGTGCCAGCAGTGACAGATTGAACACCGGGGAGCTGTTTTTT.

The V call is TRBV28, the J call TRBJ2-5; TRBD2 matches 7 bases. The J segment lost 0 bases and the V segment lost 8 bases, leaving 3 bases of the junction unmatched. Germline values: CDR1 MDHEN, CDR2 SYDVKM. The CDR3 runs to 13 residues. The CDR3, as DNA: TGTGCCAGCTCGCTAGCGGACCAAGAGACCCAGTACTTC. It codes for CASSLADQETQYF.

The V and J genes are TRBV5-1 and TRBJ1-1, with 11 bases identical to TRBD1. J gave up 1 base and V 4 bases, and 6 bases lay outside the gene matches. Germline V gene data show CDR1 as SGHRS and CDR2 as YFSETQ. The CDR3 sequence is 16 residues long. DNA for the CDR3: TGCGCCAGCAGCCCAAGAGGGACAGGGGGGAACACTGAAGCTTTCTTT. It is translated as CASSPRGTGGNTEAFF.

V gene TRBV29-1 combines with J gene TRBJ1-2; 9 positions match TRBD1. Losses at the gene ends were 2 bases for V and 4 bases for J; bases not matched to a gene: 11. Germline V CDR1 and CDR2: SQVTM, ANQGSEA. There are 16 residues in the CDR3. The CDR3 is CSVERGTGSVGYGYTF. Here the CDR3 DNA reads TGCAGCGTTGAACGGGGGACAGGGAGTGTTGGCTATGGCTACACCTTC.

V usage is TRBV5-4 and J usage is TRBJ2-5; the D gene could be TRBD1 or TRBD2 (5 bases each). This CDR3 comprises 14 residues. Trimming removed 3 bases from V and 3 bases from J, with 12 bases in between. Per germline, CDR1 SGHNT and CDR2 YYREEE (reference sequence). CDR3: CASSSVGREETQYF. In DNA, the CDR3 is TGTGCCAGCAGCTCGGTGGGGCGGGAAGAGACCCAGTACTTC.

This clone was detected only once. The V and J genes are TRBV5-4 and TRBJ2-1, with 10 bases that match TRBD1. The CDR3 totals 16 residues. Germline CDR1 and CDR2: SGHNT and YYREEE (reference sequence). The J segment lost 9 bases and the V segment lost 2 bases, leaving 11 bases of the junction unmatched. In nucleotides, the CDR3 is TGTGCCAGCAGCTTAAGGTGGGGACAGGGGCACGGTGAGCAGTTCTTC. Translated, it gives CASSLRWGQGHGEQFF.

The chain has TRBV9 and TRBJ1-3; D is uncertain. The ends were cut back, 6 bases at V and 1 base at J, with 11 bases in the middle. Germline V lookup: CDR1 SGDLS, CDR2 YYNGEE. The CDR3 consists of 14 residues. CDR3 DNA: TGTGCCAGCACCACGATGGGTTCTGGAAACACCATATATTTT. Protein product: CASTTMGSGNTIYF.

The chain is built from TRBV10-3 and TRBJ2-7, with D hard to call. Germline lookup yields CDR1 ENHRY and CDR2 SYGVKD. The CDR3 totals 14 residues. Trimming took 4 bases from V and 0 from J, leaving 10 bases between them. CDR3 coding DNA: TGTGCCATCAGTGTTTACCCGGGCTCCTACGAGCAGTACTTC. It translates to CAISVYPGSYEQYF.

The chain is built from TRBV10-1 and TRBJ2-7; perhaps TRBD1 as D (5 bases). Germline values: CDR1 WNHNN, CDR2 SYGVQD (reference sequence). This CDR3 has 13 residues. The V and J ends lost 2 bases and 2 bases respectively, with 7 bases between them. The CDR3 spells CASSEGQAYEQYF. The CDR3 nucleotides are TGCGCCAGCAGTGAGGGACAAGCCTACGAGCAGTACTTC.

The chain joins TRBV25-1 to TRBJ1-5; TRBD1 might be the D (5 bases). V lost 1 base, J lost 0 bases, and 13 bases lay in between. The CDR3 is 17 amino acids. The germline V gene encodes CDR1 MGHDK and CDR2 SYGVNS. CDR3 loop: CASSEFGGIYSNQPQHF. The CDR3 DNA reads as TGTGCCAGCAGTGAATTTGGGGGGATCTATAGCAATCAGCCCCAGCATTTT. The complete variable domain, with remaining parts taken from reference TRBV25-1 and TRBJ1-5, reads EADIYQTPRYLVIGTGKKITLECSQTMGHDKMYWYQQDPGMELHLIHYSYGVNSTEKGDLSSESTVSRIRTEHFPLTLESARPSHTSQYLCASSEFGGIYSNQPQHFGDGTRLSIL.

V is TRBV2 and J is TRBJ1-5, with D possibly TRBD1 on 5 matching bases. The CDR3 sequence is 15 residues long. Germline values: CDR1 SNHLY, CDR2 FYNNEI. Trimming removed 6 bases from V and 6 bases from J, with 18 bases in between. CDR3 sequence (DNA): TGTGCCAGCAGCAAGGGACCCAGGGAGGGTCAGCCCCAGCATTTT. It encodes CASSKGPREGQPQHF.

This chain connects TRBV3-1 (or the pseudogene TRBV3-2) to TRBJ2-1; 10 nucleotides agree with TRBD2. The CDR3 spans 13 residues. Germline V gene sequence: CDR1 LGHDT, CDR2 YNNKEL (reference sequence). V trimming: 6 bases; J trimming: 8 bases; junction bases outside the gene matches: 4. This chain's CDR3 is CASSNSGGDEQFF. The CDR3 DNA follows: TGTGCCAGCAGTAACAGCGGGGGGGATGAGCAGTTCTTC.